The clone carrying this T cell receptor (beta chain) has only a few counts. The antigen is unknown. This sample stems from a study of identical twins. Points from the study as a whole: Cord blood's abundant beta clonotypes had fewer insertions, unlike memory repertoires.

TCRdb called the 5' RACE reads again in MiXCR, with one record for every CDR3 protein. The repertoire has hundreds of thousands of distinct CDR3 sequences, roughly 7.5% of them found once; the top ten carry approximately 2%. CDR3 length: 14 residues. Trimming removed 6 bases from V and 4 bases from J, with 15 bases in between. Only healthy Caucasians were enrolled as donors. These data also featured in a second study, about yellow fever vaccine responses in identical twins. In that study: Reportedly, twins showed a vaccine T cell response that looked partly convergent and partly personalized.

The specimen was memory (CD45RO+) T cells sorted from blood. The source is a woman younger than 35 in good health. The chain couples TRBV12-3 or TRBV12-4 to TRBJ1-2; unclear D gene. CDR3 residues: CASRLNDMPYGYTF. DNA for the CDR3: TGTGCCAGCAGGCTAAACGACATGCCCTATGGCTACACCTTC.